The 27 T cell receptor beta chains listed next were all sequenced from one sample in a study of T cell responses to AZD1222 COVID-19 vaccine. The assay was immunoSEQ multiplex PCR, and TCRdb's table has in-frame clones only and misses some. The profile covers 95,000 to 100,000 clones, with roughly nine tenths appearing a single time and approximately 27% taken by the ten largest. Sequencing was performed on peripheral blood, taken on day 0 of AZD1222 vaccination. These TCRs come from an adult in good health.

The chain is built from TRBV2 and TRBJ2-3; 10 bases agree with TRBD2. Germline CDR1 SNHLY, CDR2 FYNNEI. There are 17 residues in the CDR3. The ends lost 4 bases at V and 0 bases at J; junction bases unmatched: 7. CDR3 protein: CASSGPSGRGSTDTQYF. CDR3 in DNA: TGTGCCAGCAGTGGACCCAGCGGGAGGGGAAGCACAGATACGCAGTATTTT.

The genes are TRBV19 and TRBJ1-1; TRBD1 matches 7 bases. The CDR3 spans 17 residues. Germline V CDR1 and CDR2: LNHDA, SQIVND (reference sequence). The J segment lost 5 bases and the V segment lost 3 bases, leaving 15 bases of the junction unmatched. CDR3 protein: CASSIGRIQGSHTEAFF. The CDR3 DNA reads TGTGCCAGTAGTATTGGAAGAATACAGGGGAGTCATACTGAAGCTTTCTTT.

The chain links TRBV27 to TRBJ2-7, with 8 positions matching TRBD1. The CDR3 totals 14 residues. Looked up from germline, CDR1 is MNHEY and CDR2 is SMNVEV (reference sequence). V was clipped by 5 bases and J by 2 bases; unmatched bases: 5. The CDR3 region has the DNA TGTGCCAGCAGTCCTAGGACAGGGACCTACGAGCAGTACTTC. Amino acids: CASSPRTGTYEQYF.

The sample holds one count of this clone. The chain combines TRBV7-2 with TRBJ1-1; D is perhaps TRBD1 (6 bases). The V gene's germline CDR1 is SGHTA and CDR2 FQGNSA. This CDR3 is 14 amino acids long. V lost 5 bases and J 1 base, leaving 11 bases between the germline ends. For the CDR3, the DNA is TGTGCCAGCAGCGGGGACACCTCGAACACTGAAGCTTTCTTT. As protein: CASSGDTSNTEAFF.

The chain joins TRBV19 to TRBJ2-7; 11 positions agree with TRBD1. Per the germline V gene, CDR1 is LNHDA and CDR2 is SQIVND (reference sequence). V lost 4 bases, J lost 5 bases, and 7 bases stayed unmatched. This CDR3 contains 15 residues. CDR3 in DNA: TGTGCCAGTAGTACCGGACAGGGGGCAATCCACGAGCAGTACTTC. Its protein is CASSTGQGAIHEQYF.

This chain uses TRBV7-2 with TRBJ1-4; 9 bases are a match to TRBD1. Germline trimming cut 4 bases from V and 13 bases from J; bases unmatched to any gene: 13. In germline, CDR1 is SGHTA, CDR2 FQGNSA. CDR3 length equals 15 residues. The CDR3 nucleotides read TGTGCCAGCAGCTCCGAGGGGACAGGGACCTCAGGACTGTTTTTT. It codes for CASSSEGTGTSGLFF.

The V gene is TRBV7-2, the J gene TRBJ2-1, with 7 bases fitting TRBD2. Trimming cost V 5 bases and J 6 bases; bases outside gene matches: 7. The CDR3 runs 14 residues. Germline CDR1 and CDR2: SGHTA and FQGNSA. CDR3 coding DNA: TGTGCCAGCAGCCCCCAATGGGGGGGCAATGAGCAGTTCTTC. Protein: CASSPQWGGNEQFF.

The table lists this clone with a count of one. The chain is built from TRBV30 and TRBJ2-7, with no clear D. Trimming took 3 bases from V and 2 from J, leaving 14 bases between them. Germline CDR1 is GTSNPN and CDR2 is SVGIG (reference sequence). The CDR3 covers 14 residues. The CDR3 spells CAWRSLGYTYEQYF. The DNA of the CDR3 is TGTGCCTGGAGGAGCCTGGGCTACACCTACGAGCAGTACTTC.

A single count supports this clone. J is TRBJ2-5 and V is TRBV12-3 or TRBV12-4; D not resolved. The CDR3 runs to 12 residues. V lost 1 base to trimming and J lost 5 bases, with 5 bases between them. The CDR3 nucleotides read TGTGCCAGCAGTTTAGTCGGGGAGACCCAGTACTTC. The encoded protein is CASSLVGETQYF.

The V and J genes are TRBV27 and TRBJ2-7; 9 nucleotides align to TRBD2. CDR3 length equals 15 residues. The V segment lost 8 bases and the J segment 7 bases; nucleotides outside the gene matches: 15. Germline assignment: CDR1 MNHEY and CDR2 SMNVEV (reference sequence). CDR3 coding DNA: TGTGCCAGCGAGGGCGGAGCGGGAGGATTGAGGGAGCAGTACTTC. Its translation is CASEGGAGGLREQYF.

The rearrangement uses TRBV9 and TRBJ1-5; 7 nucleotides align to TRBD1. The germline gives CDR1 SGDLS, CDR2 YYNGEE. Losses at the gene ends were 8 bases for V and 0 bases for J; bases not matched to a gene: 14. The CDR3 length is 17 residues. The CDR3 spells CARLPPDRDYSNQPQHF. The DNA of the CDR3 is TGTGCCAGACTACCCCCCGACAGGGATTATAGCAATCAGCCCCAGCATTTT.

The rearrangement links TRBV7-9 to TRBJ2-2; 11 nucleotides line up with TRBD1. V dropped 5 bases and J dropped 2; count of bases not matched to a gene: 7. In germline, CDR1 is SEHNR, CDR2 FQNEAQ (reference sequence). The CDR3 spans 17 residues. Here the CDR3 reads CASSGRDRGRNTGELFF. CDR3 sequence (DNA): TGTGCCAGCAGCGGCCGGGACAGGGGGAGAAACACCGGGGAGCTGTTTTTT. The full variable domain, in which reference TRBV7-9 and TRBJ2-2 provide the parts outside the CDR3, is DTGVSQNPRHKITKRGQNVTFRCDPISEHNRLYWYRQTLGQGPEFLTYFQNEAQLEKSRLLSDRFSAERPKGSFSTLEIQRTEQGDSAMYLCASSGRDRGRNTGELFFGEGSRLTVL.

The rearrangement joins TRBV5-1 to TRBJ2-1; 8 bases align to TRBD1. V lost 1 base, J lost 2 bases, and 5 bases stayed unmatched. Germline values: CDR1 SGHRS, CDR2 YFSETQ. The CDR3 loop spans 16 amino acids. CDR3 in DNA: TGCGCCAGCAGCTTGAGCCTGGACAGGGCCTACAATGAGCAGTTCTTC. Encoded protein: CASSLSLDRAYNEQFF. Combining the CDR3 with reference TRBV5-1 and TRBJ2-1 gives the whole variable domain KAGVTQTPRYLIKTRGQQVTLSCSPISGHRSVSWYQQTPGQGLQFLFEYFSETQRNKGNFPGRFSGRQFSNSRSEMNVSTLELGDSALYLCASSLSLDRAYNEQFFGPGTRLTVL.

This clone came up once. The V call is TRBV7-9, the J call TRBJ2-7; D is unclear. From germline, CDR1 is SEHNR and CDR2 FQNEAQ (reference sequence). V lost 5 bases to trimming and J lost 4 bases, with 9 bases between them. The CDR3 spans 12 residues. CDR3 amino acids: CASSIDPYEQYF. Here the CDR3 DNA reads TGTGCCAGCAGCATAGACCCTTACGAGCAGTACTTC.

The chain couples TRBV6-2 or TRBV6-3 to TRBJ2-1; TRBD2 agrees at 8 bases. There are 15 residues in the CDR3. The germline V gene has CDR1 MNHEY and CDR2 SVGEGT. J gave up 2 bases and V 2 bases, and 2 bases lay outside the gene matches. CDR3 residues: CASSYMGLAYNEQFF. CDR3 DNA sequence: TGTGCCAGCAGTTACATGGGACTAGCCTACAATGAGCAGTTCTTC.

The chain is built from TRBV6-5 and TRBJ1-2; 9 bases are a match to TRBD1. This CDR3 is 15 amino acids long. Trimming removed 0 bases from V and 5 bases from J; junction bases left unmatched: 4. Looked up from germline, CDR1 is MNHEY and CDR2 is SVGAGI. The CDR3 DNA follows: TGTGCCAGCAGTTACTCGGACGGGACAGGGTATGGCTACACCTTC. Protein product: CASSYSDGTGYGYTF.

The V gene is TRBV14, the J gene TRBJ2-7; 9 nucleotides line up with TRBD2. The CDR3 consists of 16 residues. The trim removed 4 bases at V and 4 bases at J, leaving 11 bases unmatched. Germline CDR1 and CDR2: SGHDN and FVKESK. DNA for the CDR3: TGTGCCAGCAGCCCCTTGAGGGCTAGCGGGAAATACGAGCAGTACTTC. Protein sequence: CASSPLRASGKYEQYF.

The chain uses TRBV5-4 and TRBJ1-2; tentative D call: TRBD1 (5 bases). Germline assignment: CDR1 SGHNT and CDR2 YYREEE (reference sequence). The CDR3 is 16 amino acids. Deletions cut 0 bases from V and 5 bases from J, with 17 bases between. CDR3 DNA: TGTGCCAGCAGCTTGGCGGGTGGGCAGGGCGAATATGGCTACACCTTC. Translating gives CASSLAGGQGEYGYTF.

This sequence joins TRBV6-2 or TRBV6-3 and TRBJ1-5; 8 bases are shared with TRBD1. The J segment lost 4 bases and the V segment lost 4 bases, leaving 0 bases of the junction unmatched. The V gene's germline CDR1 is MNHEY and CDR2 SVGEGT. This CDR3 contains 13 residues. The CDR3 region is CASSWTGNQPQHF. The CDR3 bases are TGTGCCAGCAGTTGGACAGGGAATCAGCCCCAGCATTTT.

The chain uses TRBV7-9 and TRBJ2-1; 9 nucleotides align to TRBD1. This CDR3 has 15 residues. J was trimmed by 4 bases and V by 5 bases; bases with no gene match: 6. Germline V CDR1 and CDR2: SEHNR, FQNEAQ (reference sequence). Here the CDR3 DNA reads TGTGCCAGCAGCCGAGGGACAGGGACTTACAATGAGCAGTTCTTC. Protein: CASSRGTGTYNEQFF. Together with reference TRBV7-9 and TRBJ2-1, the CDR3 gives the full variable domain: DTGVSQNPRHKITKRGQNVTFRCDPISEHNRLYWYRQTLGQGPEFLTYFQNEAQLEKSRLLSDRFSAERPKGSFSTLEIQRTEQGDSAMYLCASSRGTGTYNEQFFGPGTRLTVL.

The V gene is TRBV5-6, the J gene TRBJ2-7; TRBD1 matches at 9 bases. Germline loops: CDR1 SGHDT, CDR2 YYEEEE. The CDR3 covers 14 residues. With V trimmed by 1 base and J by 5 bases, 4 bases remained unmatched. Here the CDR3 DNA reads TGTGCCAGCAGCTTGTTGGGACAGGGAAACGAGCAGTACTTC. It encodes CASSLLGQGNEQYF. Full variable domain (outside the CDR3, taken from reference TRBV5-6 and TRBJ2-7): DAGVTQSPTHLIKTRGQQVTLRCSPKSGHDTVSWYQQALGQGPQFIFQYYEEEERQRGNFPDRFSGHQFPNYSSELNVNALLLGDSALYLCASSLLGQGNEQYFGPGTRLTVT.

The CDR3: CASSPGLAGWDEQYF. In DNA form, the CDR3 reads TGTGCCAGCAGCCCCGGACTAGCGGGATGGGACGAGCAGTACTTC. J is TRBJ2-7 and V is TRBV5-6, with TRBD2 matching 12 bases. The germline V gene encodes CDR1 SGHDT and CDR2 YYEEEE. The CDR3 is 15 amino acids. Trimming at V came to 4 bases and at J to 5 bases, leaving 7 bases not matched to a gene. Full variable domain (outside the CDR3, taken from reference TRBV5-6 and TRBJ2-7): DAGVTQSPTHLIKTRGQQVTLRCSPKSGHDTVSWYQQALGQGPQFIFQYYEEEERQRGNFPDRFSGHQFPNYSSELNVNALLLGDSALYLCASSPGLAGWDEQYFGPGTRLTVT.

The chain is built from TRBV30 and TRBJ1-2, with D unresolved. The CDR3 has 15 residues. Between the trimmed V and J ends, which lost 2 bases and 0 bases, there was a span of 13 bases. CDR1 is GTSNPN and CDR2 is SVGIG in the germline V gene (reference sequence). The CDR3 coding sequence is TGTGCCTGGAGTCCCCCAGGTTTAGCTAACTATGGCTACACCTTC. This sequence encodes CAWSPPGLANYGYTF. The whole variable domain, remainder taken from reference TRBV30 and TRBJ1-2, is SQTIHQWPATLVQPVGSPLSLECTVEGTSNPNLYWYRQAAGRGLQLLFYSVGIGQISSEVPQNLSASRPQDRQFILSSKKLLLSDSGFYLCAWSPPGLANYGYTFGSGTRLTVV.

The V gene is TRBV5-1, the J gene TRBJ2-5; TRBD1 aligns across 9 bases. There are 14 residues in the CDR3. The germline gives CDR1 SGHRS, CDR2 YFSETQ. Losses at the gene ends were 0 bases for V and 5 bases for J; bases not matched to a gene: 2. The CDR3 bases are TGCGCCAGCAGCTTGGGGACAGGGGCTGAGACCCAGTACTTC. Amino acids: CASSLGTGAETQYF.

The rearrangement links TRBV9 to TRBJ2-1; 10 bases are shared with TRBD2. The CDR3 is 17 residues long. Germline CDR1 reads SGDLS; CDR2 reads YYNGEE. Trimming cost V 0 bases and J 4 bases; bases outside gene matches: 7. The DNA for the CDR3 is TGTGCCAGCAGCGTAGGCAAACTAGCGGGGACTTACAATGAGCAGTTCTTC. Its protein is CASSVGKLAGTYNEQFF.

This rearrangement joins TRBV19 to TRBJ1-4, with TRBD1 as a possible D gene (6 bases). Germline V CDR1 and CDR2: LNHDA, SQIVND (reference sequence). V was trimmed by 2 bases and J by 8 bases, leaving 9 bases between them. This CDR3 region has 13 residues. The CDR3: CASSINRDEKLFF. The CDR3, as DNA: TGTGCCAGTAGTATAAACAGGGACGAAAAACTGTTTTTT. The full variable domain, rest sourced from reference TRBV19 and TRBJ1-4, is DGGITQSPKYLFRKEGQNVTLSCEQNLNHDAMYWYRQDPGQGLRLIYYSQIVNDFQKGDIAEGYSVSREKKESFPLTVTSAQKNPTAFYLCASSINRDEKLFFGSGTQLSVL.

The chain combines TRBV6-5 with TRBJ1-4; D gene unclear. The germline gives CDR1 MNHEY, CDR2 SVGAGI. With 6 bases removed from V and 0 bases from J, the gap between germline ends came to 11 bases. The CDR3 totals 15 residues. The CDR3 loop reads CASRSQPATNEKLFF. Written as DNA, the CDR3 is TGTGCCAGCAGATCACAGCCCGCAACTAATGAAAAACTGTTTTTT.